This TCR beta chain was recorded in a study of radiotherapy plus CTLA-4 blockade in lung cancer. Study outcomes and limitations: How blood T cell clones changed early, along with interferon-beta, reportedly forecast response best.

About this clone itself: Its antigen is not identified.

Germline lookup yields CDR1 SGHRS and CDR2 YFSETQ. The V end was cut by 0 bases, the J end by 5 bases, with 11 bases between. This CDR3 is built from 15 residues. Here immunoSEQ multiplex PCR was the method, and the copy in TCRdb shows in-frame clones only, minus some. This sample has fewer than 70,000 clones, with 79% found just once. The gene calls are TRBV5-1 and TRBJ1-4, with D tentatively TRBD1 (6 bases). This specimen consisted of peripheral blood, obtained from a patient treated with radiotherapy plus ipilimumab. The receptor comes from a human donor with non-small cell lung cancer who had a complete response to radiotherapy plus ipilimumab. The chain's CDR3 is CASSLAGGENEKLFF. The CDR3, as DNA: TGCGCCAGCAGCTTGGCGGGGGGCGAGAATGAAAAACTGTTTTTT.